Listed here are 17 T cell receptor beta chains from one sample, sequenced in a study of cytomegalovirus exposure and HLA in healthy donors. PCR used 60 Vbeta primers and 13 Jbeta primers. TCRdb keeps only in-frame clones here, not all; method: immunoSEQ multiplex PCR. The repertoire holds some 180,000 clones, with more than 70% as singletons. Sequencing was done on a sample of PBMCs. The receptor source for this set is a man in his forties or fifties in good health and CMV-seropositive.

As to this clone: The same CDR3 arises from other DNA sequences in this sample as well. The chain employs TRBV9 and TRBJ2-1, with a tentative D call TRBD2 (6 bases). The V gene lost 2 bases and the J gene lost 3 bases, with 9 bases spanning the gap. This CDR3 is 14 amino acids long. CDR1 SGDLS and CDR2 YYNGEE come from the germline V gene. This chain's CDR3 is CASSVTSSYNEQFF. The CDR3 DNA reads TGTGCCAGCAGCGTGACTAGTAGCTACAATGAGCAGTTCTTC.

This chain links TRBV5-1 with TRBJ1-2; the D gene is possibly TRBD1 (6 bases). Germline V gene lookup returns CDR1 SGHRS and CDR2 YFSETQ. V lost 3 bases, J lost 5 bases, and 14 bases lay in between. The CDR3 is 14 residues long. The CDR3 sequence: CASSSTGMGYGYTF. The CDR3 nucleotides are TGCGCCAGCAGCTCAACAGGGATGGGGTATGGCTACACCTTC.

This rearrangement joins TRBV19 to TRBJ1-4, with 7 bases fitting TRBD1. The CDR3 sequence is 13 residues long. The V segment lost 6 bases and the J segment 5 bases; nucleotides outside the gene matches: 3. Germline CDR1 is LNHDA and CDR2 is SQIVND (reference sequence). Here the CDR3 DNA reads TGTGCCAGTAGATCCAGGGGGAATGAAAAACTGTTTTTT. This codes for CASRSRGNEKLFF. The full variable domain, with the rest looked up from reference TRBV19 and TRBJ1-4, is DGGITQSPKYLFRKEGQNVTLSCEQNLNHDAMYWYRQDPGQGLRLIYYSQIVNDFQKGDIAEGYSVSREKKESFPLTVTSAQKNPTAFYLCASRSRGNEKLFFGSGTQLSVL.

The genes are TRBV27 and TRBJ2-7, with 7 positions matching TRBD1. The J segment lost 2 bases and the V segment lost 4 bases, leaving 11 bases of the junction unmatched. This CDR3 has 16 residues. Germline V gene data show CDR1 as MNHEY and CDR2 as SMNVEV (reference sequence). As DNA, the CDR3 is TGTGCCAGCAGTTCCGGACAGGCCTTTAACCCCTACGAGCAGTACTTC. Protein sequence: CASSSGQAFNPYEQYF.

This chain links TRBV21-1 with TRBJ1-1; the table gives TRBD1 as D, unverified against the DNA. TRBV21-1 is a documented pseudogene. There are 14 residues in the CDR3. The CDR3 DNA reads as TGTGCCAGCAGCAATTCCCAACAGGACACTGAAGCTTTCTTT. This translates into CASSNSQQDTEAFF.

This sequence joins TRBV7-8 and TRBJ1-1, with 7 bases fitting TRBD1. The V gene's germline CDR1 is SGHVS and CDR2 FQNEAQ. The V segment lost 5 bases and the J segment 4 bases; nucleotides outside the gene matches: 7. This CDR3 has 14 residues. The CDR3 loop reads CASSPRAGGTEAFF. CDR3 DNA: TGTGCCAGCAGCCCCCGGGCAGGGGGCACTGAAGCTTTCTTT. The full variable domain, rest sourced from reference TRBV7-8 and TRBJ1-1, is GAGVSQSPRYKVAKRGQDVALRCDPISGHVSLFWYQQALGQGPEFLTYFQNEAQLDKSGLPSDRFFAERPEGSVSTLKIQRTQQEDSAVYLCASSPRAGGTEAFFGQGTRLTVV.

V is TRBV19 and J is TRBJ1-5; D is possibly TRBD1 (6 bases). The CDR3 is 15 residues long. The germline CDR1 and CDR2 sequences are LNHDA and SQIVND (reference sequence). Trimming removed 9 bases from V and 7 bases from J, with 22 bases in between. The DNA of the CDR3 is TGTGCCAGCGGGGGCGGGGGACAAGCTGACCAGCCCCAGCATTTT. Amino acids: CASGGGGQADQPQHF.

The chain uses TRBV9 and TRBJ2-2; D may be TRBD1 (5 bases). Trimming removed 2 bases at V and 4 bases at J, with 12 bases between. From germline, CDR1 is SGDLS and CDR2 YYNGEE. The CDR3 has 15 residues. CDR3 residues: CASSVKGHGTGELFF. The CDR3 nucleotides are TGTGCCAGCAGCGTGAAGGGGCATGGCACCGGGGAGCTGTTTTTT.

J is TRBJ1-5 and V is TRBV21-1; TRBD1 is the table's D call, not checked against the DNA. TRBV21-1 has pseudogene status. CDR3 length equals 15 residues. The CDR3 nucleotides read TGTGCCAGCAGCAAAGGCATCTTCAAGGGGCAGCCCCAGCATTTT. Translated, it gives CASSKGIFKGQPQHF.

The chain is built from TRBV7-9 and TRBJ2-2, with unresolved D. The CDR3 covers 14 residues. Trimming left V 0 bases short and J 3 bases short, with 5 bases between. Germline V gene lookup returns CDR1 SEHNR and CDR2 FQNEAQ (reference sequence). The CDR3 is CASSLALYTGELFF. DNA for the CDR3: TGTGCCAGCAGCTTAGCACTCTACACCGGGGAGCTGTTTTTT.

The rearrangement uses TRBV2 and TRBJ1-4; 11 bases align to TRBD1. Germline loops: CDR1 SNHLY, CDR2 FYNNEI. The CDR3 is made up of 16 amino acids. The V and J ends lost 4 bases and 10 bases, in that order; junction bases with no gene match: 11. The CDR3 DNA sequence: TGTGCCAGCAGTGGCCTGGGACAGGGGGATCGAGGAAAACTGTTTTTT. Protein: CASSGLGQGDRGKLFF.

J is TRBJ1-6 and V is TRBV5-1; TRBD1 is a possible D gene (6 bases). The V end was cut by 4 bases, the J end by 7 bases, with 12 bases between. Germline-derived CDR1 and CDR2 are SGHRS and YFSETQ. This CDR3 has 14 residues. The CDR3 is CASSQERGNSPLHF. CDR3 sequence (DNA): TGCGCCAGCAGCCAGGAAAGGGGGAATTCACCCCTCCACTTT.

The CDR3 loop reads CASSLVSRGNEQYF. The CDR3 region has the DNA TGTGCCAGCAGCTTAGTATCCCGGGGGAACGAGCAGTACTTC. The chain is built from TRBV7-8 and TRBJ2-7, with D perhaps matching TRBD2 (6 bases). Germline CDR1 SGHVS, CDR2 FQNEAQ. The CDR3 has 14 residues. V gave up 1 base and J gave up 5 bases, with 12 bases separating them.

V gene TRBV6-5 combines with J gene TRBJ1-6; D gene unclear. The CDR3 extends over 13 amino acids. V gave up 8 bases and J gave up 7 bases, with 12 bases separating them. Looked up from germline, CDR1 is MNHEY and CDR2 is SVGAGI. As DNA, the CDR3 is TGTGCCAGCGGGAGGGAAAGGAATTCACCCCTCCACTTT. Translated: CASGRERNSPLHF.

The chain has TRBV2 and TRBJ2-5; 8 bases are shared with TRBD2. Germline loops: CDR1 SNHLY, CDR2 FYNNEI. The V and J ends lost 3 bases and 8 bases, in that order; junction bases with no gene match: 2. CDR3 length: 12 amino acids. The DNA for the CDR3 is TGTGCCAGCAGTGAGGTAGCGGGAACCCAGTACTTC. Translated, it gives CASSEVAGTQYF.

This chain joins TRBV5-1 and TRBJ2-2; TRBD1 matches 9 bases. V shed 7 bases, J shed 6 bases, and the junction held 16 bases outside the gene matches. This CDR3 region has 17 residues. Germline V gene sequence: CDR1 SGHRS, CDR2 YFSETQ. The CDR3 DNA follows: TGCGCCAGCCACAAAGCAACCGGGACAGGGTACCCCGGGGAGCTGTTTTTT. This sequence encodes CASHKATGTGYPGELFF. Filled out from reference TRBV5-1 and TRBJ2-2, the complete variable domain reads KAGVTQTPRYLIKTRGQQVTLSCSPISGHRSVSWYQQTPGQGLQFLFEYFSETQRNKGNFPGRFSGRQFSNSRSEMNVSTLELGDSALYLCASHKATGTGYPGELFFGEGSRLTVL.

This chain connects TRBV5-1 to TRBJ2-1; D not resolved. V gave up 1 base and J gave up 8 bases, with 4 bases separating them. Germline V gene sequence: CDR1 SGHRS, CDR2 YFSETQ. The CDR3 contains 11 residues. CDR3 in DNA: TGCGCCAGCAGCTTGTCTCATGAGCAGTTCTTC. It translates to CASSLSHEQFF.